This T cell receptor beta chain was retrieved from a study of PD-1 blockade in classical Hodgkin lymphoma. Study findings and constraints: The authors excluded patients who started nivolumab under 1 year after ASCT.

A note on this clone: Its antigen is undetermined.

Germline V gene data show CDR1 as SGHVS and CDR2 as FNYEAQ. The length of the CDR3 is 14 residues. J gave up 6 bases and V 5 bases, and 7 bases lay outside the gene matches. Sample time point: cycle 4 day 1 (C4D1), after 5 to 7 weeks of nivolumab. All trial patients relapsed after autologous stem cell transplantation. Profiling relied on immunoSEQ multiplex PCR, and the TCRdb table lists in-frame clones only, not all of them. Altogether 90,000 to 110,000 clones are present, roughly 89% being singletons, with the ten largest covering around 19%. The sequence came from a human donor with classical Hodgkin lymphoma. The sample consisted of peripheral blood mononuclear cells (PBMCs), taken before the fourth cycle of nivolumab. V gene TRBV7-6 combines with J gene TRBJ2-7; TRBD1 matches 10 bases. CDR3 in amino acids: CASSPGTGDGEQYF. In nucleotides, the CDR3 is TGTGCCAGCAGCCCAGGGACAGGGGACGGCGAGCAGTACTTC.